These 9 T cell receptor beta chains were all obtained from the same sample, sequenced in a study of cytomegalovirus exposure and HLA in healthy donors. Primers included in the PCR were 60 Vbeta and 13 Jbeta primers. Using immunoSEQ multiplex PCR, the repertoire was profiled, and TCRdb retains in-frame clones only, with some absent. The table lists 81,000 or so clones, 77% of them singletons. Source material: PBMCs. These receptor sequences come from a middle-aged man in good health and CMV-seropositive.

This clone has more than one count but fewer than ten. V is TRBV4-3 and J is TRBJ1-5; TRBD1 aligns across 7 bases. V shed 0 bases and J 4 bases; nucleotides not matched to a gene: 3. This CDR3 is 15 amino acids long. CDR1 and CDR2 (germline): LGHNA, YSLEER. The CDR3 protein is CASSQEAGGNQPQHF. In nucleotides, the CDR3 is TGCGCCAGCAGCCAAGAGGCAGGGGGTAATCAGCCCCAGCATTTT.

The V call is TRBV27, the J call TRBJ2-7; 9 nucleotides line up with TRBD1. CDR3 size: 14 residues. V lost 4 bases to trimming and J lost 6 bases; unmatched junction nucleotides: 7. Looked up from germline, CDR1 is MNHEY and CDR2 is SMNVEV (reference sequence). CDR3 loop: CASSSQMTGGEQYF. The CDR3 nucleotides read TGTGCCAGCAGTTCGCAAATGACAGGGGGCGAGCAGTACTTC.

V and J are TRBV28 and TRBJ2-5, with D perhaps TRBD1 (5 bases). CDR3 length equals 15 residues. From germline, CDR1 is MDHEN and CDR2 SYDVKM. With 7 bases removed from V and 4 bases from J, the gap between germline ends came to 19 bases. CDR3 DNA: TGTGCCAGCATCCAGGGTGGAGATTGGGGAGAGACCCAGTACTTC. Its translation is CASIQGGDWGETQYF.

This clone was seen a few times. The CDR3 coding sequence is TGCGCCAGACCCCGGGACAGCTACAATGAGCAGTTCTTC. Translating it yields CARPRDSYNEQFF. J is TRBJ2-1 and V is TRBV10-1; 7 positions agree with TRBD1. With 9 bases clipped from V and 3 bases from J, the junction kept 5 bases outside the gene matches. The germline V gene encodes CDR1 WNHNN and CDR2 SYGVQD (reference sequence). The CDR3 extends over 13 amino acids.

The rearrangement uses TRBV11-3 and TRBJ1-2; D is possibly TRBD1 (5 bases). The V end was cut by 2 bases, the J end by 1 base, with 20 bases between. Germline-derived CDR1 and CDR2 are SGHNT and YENEEA. This CDR3 contains 18 residues. The CDR3 DNA follows: TGTGCCAGCAGCTTAAAGGGTTGGGGTCGACAGAATAACTATGGCTACACCTTC. This encodes CASSLKGWGRQNNYGYTF.

In its sample, this clone was seen once. This chain joins TRBV7-2 and TRBJ2-1, with 11 positions matching TRBD2. This CDR3 spans 14 amino acids. In germline, CDR1 is SGHTA, CDR2 FQGNSA. The J segment lost 6 bases and the V segment lost 4 bases, leaving 2 bases of the junction unmatched. The CDR3 reads CASSSTSGINEQFF. The CDR3 DNA follows: TGTGCCAGCAGCTCGACTAGCGGGATCAATGAGCAGTTCTTC.

The rearrangement links TRBV6-1 to TRBJ2-7, with 8 bases fitting TRBD2. The CDR3 extends over 15 amino acids. The V gene's germline CDR1 is MNHNS and CDR2 SASEGT. J gave up 3 bases and V 1 base, and 5 bases lay outside the gene matches. The CDR3 nucleotides read TGTGCCAGCAGTGAAGAGGATAGCGGGGTCTACGAGCAGTACTTC. This translates into CASSEEDSGVYEQYF.

The chain couples TRBV7-2 to TRBJ2-3, with 7 bases fitting TRBD2. V trimming: 5 bases; J trimming: 2 bases; junction bases outside the gene matches: 10. This CDR3 has 16 residues. The germline CDR1 and CDR2 sequences are SGHTA and FQGNSA. As DNA, the CDR3 is TGTGCCAGCAGCCAGACGGTGGGGGGGTCCACAGATACGCAGTATTTT. Protein: CASSQTVGGSTDTQYF.

This chain uses TRBV10-3 with TRBJ2-3; 7 nucleotides line up with TRBD2. Germline values: CDR1 ENHRY, CDR2 SYGVKD. This CDR3 is built from 16 residues. V shed 6 bases and J 3 bases; nucleotides not matched to a gene: 12. The CDR3 sequence is CAIRNRGEGLTDTQYF. The CDR3 DNA is TGTGCCATCAGGAACCGGGGGGAGGGCCTGACAGATACGCAGTATTTT.